This T cell receptor (beta chain) was sequenced during a study of OX40 agonist ivuxolimab in advanced cancers. Overall study context: With ivuxolimab, an agonistic anti-OX40 (CD134) antibody, patients were treated. Averaging roughly 60 years in age, with a range of roughly 20 to 90, the cohort was approximately 84% male. Treatment received earlier with anti-PD-1, anti-PD-L1 or anti-CTLA-4 agents was allowed, and approximately 40% had some.

CDR1 and CDR2 from the germline V gene are SQVTM and ANQGSEA. The CDR3 consists of 13 residues. Trimming took off 3 bases at V and 8 bases at J, with 14 bases between the two ends. Researchers took blood at baseline, on cycle 4 day 1, and on cycle 7 day 1. TCRdb keeps only in-frame clones here, not all; method: immunoSEQ multiplex PCR. Of just under 85,000 clones in the sample, approximately 88% are singletons; the top ten hold under 8%. This receptor was obtained from an adult with an advanced solid tumor such as melanoma, head and neck, liver or kidney cancer. Sequencing was performed on CD4+ or CD8+ T cells sorted from blood, taken in a trial of the OX40 agonist ivuxolimab. The chain combines TRBV29-1 with TRBJ2-1; D ambiguous. For the CDR3, the DNA is TGCAGCGTTGACTCTTATACGGACCATGAGCAGTTCTTC. Its translation is CSVDSYTDHEQFF.